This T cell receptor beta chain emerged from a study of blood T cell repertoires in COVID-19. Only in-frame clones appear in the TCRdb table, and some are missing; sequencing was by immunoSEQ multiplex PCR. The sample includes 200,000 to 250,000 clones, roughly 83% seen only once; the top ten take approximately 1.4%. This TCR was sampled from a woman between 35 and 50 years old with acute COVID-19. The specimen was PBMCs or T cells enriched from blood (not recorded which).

This CDR3 is CASQVSATNEKLFF. For the CDR3, the DNA is TGTGCCAGCCAAGTAAGCGCAACTAATGAAAAACTGTTTTTT. The V call is TRBV7-9, the J call TRBJ1-4; D gene ambiguous. This CDR3 contains 14 residues. The ends were cut back, 8 bases at V and 0 bases at J, with 10 bases in the middle. In germline, CDR1 is SEHNR, CDR2 FQNEAQ (reference sequence). Full variable domain (outside the CDR3, taken from reference TRBV7-9 and TRBJ1-4): DTGVSQNPRHKITKRGQNVTFRCDPISEHNRLYWYRQTLGQGPEFLTYFQNEAQLEKSRLLSDRFSAERPKGSFSTLEIQRTEQGDSAMYLCASQVSATNEKLFFGSGTQLSVL.